Each of the 20 T cell receptor beta chains below was sequenced from the same sample in a study of blood T cell repertoires in COVID-19. The table came from immunoSEQ multiplex PCR; TCRdb's copy has only in-frame clones and leaves some out. The table includes a few hundred thousand clones, around 90% detected once. Material for sequencing was peripheral blood. The receptors here all came from a woman aged 70-85 years with COVID-19, enrolled during active disease.

The chain joins TRBV15 to TRBJ1-5; possibly TRBD1 for D (5 bases). Germline values: CDR1 LNHNV, CDR2 YYDKDF (reference sequence). The length of the CDR3 is 15 residues. Between the trimmed V and J ends, which lost 1 base and 4 bases, there was a span of 11 bases. This CDR3 is CATSRADKINQPQHF. CDR3 nucleotide sequence: TGTGCCACCAGCAGAGCGGACAAGATAAATCAGCCCCAGCATTTT.

This clone appeared once. The chain couples TRBV6-1 to TRBJ1-4, with unresolved D. This CDR3 has 15 residues. Trimming shortened V by 1 base and J by 8 bases, and 14 bases separated the two germline ends. Germline V gives CDR1 MNHNS, CDR2 SASEGT. The CDR3 DNA follows: TGTGCCAGCAGTGAAGGGTTCGGACTTAGGGAAAAACTGTTTTTT. Encoded protein: CASSEGFGLREKLFF.

The rearrangement joins TRBV12-5 to TRBJ1-3; unclear D gene. This CDR3 comprises 16 residues. Germline loops: CDR1 LGHNT, CDR2 FRNRAP. V dropped 3 bases and J dropped 4 bases, with 16 bases sitting between them. CDR3 DNA sequence: TGTGCTAGTGGTTTAGGGAGTTCCCTCTCGGGAAACACCATATATTTT. As protein: CASGLGSSLSGNTIYF.

This clone is a singleton in its sample. This rearrangement joins TRBV6-5 to TRBJ2-2; 7 bases are a match to TRBD1. The CDR3 extends over 14 amino acids. Germline V gene data show CDR1 as MNHEY and CDR2 as SVGAGI. V trimming: 6 bases; J trimming: 4 bases; junction bases outside the gene matches: 5. CDR3 nucleotides: TGTGCCAGCAGGCAGGGGGAGAGCACCGGGGAGCTGTTTTTT. It yields the protein CASRQGESTGELFF.

The gene calls are TRBV30 and TRBJ1-1; D is uncertain. Germline CDR1 GTSNPN, CDR2 SVGIG (reference sequence). V was pared by 0 bases and J by 6 bases, with 11 bases between. This CDR3 is built from 13 residues. This CDR3 reads CAWSVQSVAEAFF. In DNA form, the CDR3 reads TGTGCCTGGAGTGTACAAAGTGTCGCTGAAGCTTTCTTT.

V is TRBV27 and J is TRBJ1-1; possible D gene TRBD1, 5 bases. Trimming shortened V by 6 bases and J by 7 bases, and 18 bases separated the two germline ends. CDR1 is MNHEY, CDR2 SMNVEV, per germline (reference sequence). This CDR3 contains 14 residues. As DNA, the CDR3 is TGTGCCAGCAGCACAGGATATAGGGTCATTGAAGCTTTCTTT. Protein sequence: CASSTGYRVIEAFF.

J is TRBJ1-5 and V is TRBV7-9, with 7 bases lining up with TRBD1. Germline CDR1 SEHNR, CDR2 FQNEAQ (reference sequence). The CDR3 sequence is 16 residues long. V shed 5 bases and J 9 bases; nucleotides not matched to a gene: 16. CDR3 in amino acids: CASSPPGGGRHGPQHF. The CDR3 nucleotides read TGTGCCAGCAGCCCCCCGGGAGGGGGCCGTCATGGGCCCCAGCATTTT. Full variable domain (missing parts from reference TRBV7-9 and TRBJ1-5): DTGVSQNPRHKITKRGQNVTFRCDPISEHNRLYWYRQTLGQGPEFLTYFQNEAQLEKSRLLSDRFSAERPKGSFSTLEIQRTEQGDSAMYLCASSPPGGGRHGPQHFGDGTRLSIL.

The chain uses TRBV30 and TRBJ1-6; D perhaps matches TRBD1 (6 bases). The V gene's germline CDR1 is GTSNPN and CDR2 SVGIG (reference sequence). This CDR3 contains 16 residues. Trimming took 5 bases from V and 7 from J, leaving 21 bases between them. CDR3 nucleotides: TGTGCCTGGGAAGATACAGGGAAACCGGGCAATTCACCCCTCCACTTT. Translating gives CAWEDTGKPGNSPLHF.

This clone was seen once. This chain joins TRBV19 and TRBJ2-7; D unresolved. Germline CDR1 reads LNHDA; CDR2 reads SQIVND (reference sequence). CDR3 size: 12 residues. The ends were cut back, 4 bases at V and 5 bases at J, with 9 bases in the middle. CDR3 coding DNA: TGTGCCAGTAGTAGTTGGAGCGACGAGCAGTACTTC. It encodes CASSSWSDEQYF.

The gene calls are TRBV9 and TRBJ2-1, with D maybe TRBD2 (6 bases). The CDR3 spans 15 residues. The V end was cut by 0 bases, the J end by 8 bases, with 15 bases between. Germline values: CDR1 SGDLS, CDR2 YYNGEE. The CDR3 bases are TGTGCCAGCAGCGTAGCTACGGGACTTAGCCATGAGCAGTTCTTC. Translated, it gives CASSVATGLSHEQFF.

V usage is TRBV11-3 and J usage is TRBJ2-2; 8 bases are shared with TRBD2. The CDR3 has 15 amino acids. V dropped 8 bases and J dropped 6; count of bases not matched to a gene: 11. Per germline, CDR1 SGHNT and CDR2 YENEEA. The DNA of the CDR3 is TGTGCCAGCCGCTCGGGACTAGTAGTTTCCGGGGAGCTGTTTTTT. Translation gives CASRSGLVVSGELFF.

The V call is TRBV3-1 (or the pseudogene TRBV3-2), the J call TRBJ1-4, with 7 bases identical to TRBD1. CDR3 length: 15 residues. Germline V CDR1 and CDR2: LGHDT, YNNKEL (reference sequence). J lost 11 bases, V lost 1 base, and 10 bases had no gene match. The CDR3 sequence: CASSQVASGGRKLFF. The CDR3 DNA follows: TGTGCCAGCAGCCAAGTTGCGTCAGGGGGGAGGAAACTGTTTTTT.

The V call is TRBV7-2, the J call TRBJ1-5, with D possibly being TRBD1 (5 bases). Germline CDR1 and CDR2: SGHTA and FQGNSA. CDR3 length equals 15 residues. Trimming removed 5 bases from V and 8 bases from J, with 19 bases in between. CDR3: CASSLDLGTGKPQHF. CDR3 in DNA: TGTGCCAGCAGCCTAGACTTGGGTACAGGCAAGCCCCAGCATTTT.

The chain recombines TRBV2 with TRBJ1-6; 7 bases are a match to TRBD1. Germline-derived CDR1 and CDR2 are SNHLY and FYNNEI. V was clipped by 1 base and J by 8 bases; unmatched bases: 2. This CDR3 contains 14 residues. The CDR3 region is CASSEDRGYSPLHF. The CDR3 nucleotides read TGTGCCAGCAGTGAAGACAGGGGATATTCACCCCTCCACTTT.

In its sample, this clone was seen once. This sequence joins TRBV27 and TRBJ2-5, with 7 nucleotides matching TRBD1. The germline CDR1 and CDR2 sequences are MNHEY and SMNVEV (reference sequence). V gave up 10 bases and J gave up 0 bases; unmatched junction bases: 8. This CDR3 comprises 14 residues. CDR3: CAIQTGTDQETQYF. The CDR3 DNA reads TGTGCCATCCAGACCGGGACAGACCAAGAGACCCAGTACTTC.

The chain links TRBV28 to TRBJ2-3; D perhaps matches TRBD1 (6 bases). V dropped 5 bases and J dropped 0 bases, with 21 bases sitting between them. Germline V gives CDR1 MDHEN, CDR2 SYDVKM. The CDR3 totals 18 residues. This CDR3 is CASSALLRTDSSTDTQYF. The CDR3 region has the DNA TGTGCCAGCAGTGCCTTACTCCGGACAGATTCTAGCACAGATACGCAGTATTTT.

This clone appeared once. The rearrangement uses TRBV10-3 and TRBJ2-1; 8 bases are a match to TRBD2. With V trimmed by 0 bases and J by 3 bases, 4 bases remained unmatched. The CDR3 extends over 16 amino acids. Germline CDR1 is ENHRY and CDR2 is SYGVKD. CDR3 region: CAISESSGSGYNEQFF. CDR3 nucleotide sequence: TGTGCCATCAGTGAGTCGAGCGGGAGTGGCTACAATGAGCAGTTCTTC.

The genes are TRBV5-1 and TRBJ1-4, with 8 bases aligning to TRBD1. CDR3 length equals 17 residues. V was clipped by 3 bases and J by 3 bases; unmatched bases: 10. Germline V lookup: CDR1 SGHRS, CDR2 YFSETQ. The CDR3 sequence is CASSSATGEGANEKLFF. Here the CDR3 DNA reads TGCGCCAGCAGCTCAGCGACAGGGGAGGGGGCTAATGAAAAACTGTTTTTT.

The J gene is TRBJ2-1, the V gene TRBV29-1; a possible D gene is TRBD2 (7 bases). CDR1 is SQVTM, CDR2 ANQGSEA, per germline. The CDR3 has 15 amino acids. V lost 5 bases and J 6 bases, leaving 20 bases between the germline ends. The CDR3 nucleotides are TGCAGCGTTCGCCTCTGGGGGGGGCAAGCCAATGAGCAGTTCTTC. This encodes CSVRLWGGQANEQFF.

This clone was seen only a few times. The CDR3 coding sequence is TGTGCCAGCAGCGAGGGCGATAACTATGGCTACACCTTC. Translated: CASSEGDNYGYTF. The chain couples TRBV14 to TRBJ1-2; D gene uncertain. V lost 5 bases to trimming and J lost 1 base, with 8 bases between them. Germline CDR1 SGHDN, CDR2 FVKESK. This CDR3 comprises 13 residues.